What follows describes a single T cell receptor (beta chain). The sample originates from a study of T cells in Graves' hyperthyroidism and ophthalmopathy. Trimming took 2 bases from V and 4 from J; bases not matched to a gene: 10. The CDR3 sequence is 16 residues long. CDR1 and CDR2 from the germline V gene are MNHEY and SVGEGT. Regions amplified from RNA transcripts were the TCR beta CDR3 regions. The TCR CDR3 first-round RT-PCR relied on the HTBI primer set. TCRdb passed the multiplex PCR reads through MiXCR, listing each CDR3 protein once. The repertoire includes over 250,000 distinct CDR3 sequences, 25% to 30% of them detected once, and about 30% sits in the top ten.

The receptor was derived from a man between 35 and 55 years old with Graves' hyperthyroidism that later progressed to Graves' ophthalmopathy. The sequencing input was blood. The rearrangement joins TRBV6-2 or TRBV6-3 to TRBJ2-5; TRBD2 matches 7 bases. The CDR3 DNA is TGTGCCAGCAGTTACATTAGGTCTAGCGGCGGAGAGACCCAGTACTTC. Translating gives CASSYIRSSGGETQYF.